What follows are 10 T cell receptor beta chains derived from one specimen sequenced in a study of T cells in Graves' hyperthyroidism and ophthalmopathy. RNA transcripts yielded amplified TCR beta CDR3 regions. A first-round RT-PCR of the TCR CDR3 used the HTBI primer set. TCRdb reprocessed the multiplex PCR reads via MiXCR and lists one record per CDR3 protein. The table has 380,000 or so distinct CDR3 sequences, roughly 14% seen once. Sequencing was done on a sample of blood. The source of these receptors is a man aged 30 to 39 with Graves' hyperthyroidism that later progressed to Graves' ophthalmopathy.

This clonotype was detected many times. The V and J genes are TRBV28 and TRBJ1-2; 7 bases fit TRBD1. V lost 6 bases to trimming and J lost 0 bases; unmatched junction nucleotides: 7. The germline gives CDR1 MDHEN, CDR2 SYDVKM. The CDR3 runs 15 residues. The CDR3: CASSKDRATNYGYTF. The CDR3 DNA reads TGTGCCAGCAGCAAAGACAGGGCTACTAACTATGGCTACACCTTC.

This clonotype has ten or more counts. The chain carries TRBV6-1 and TRBJ1-5; 7 bases fit TRBD1. The CDR3 extends over 16 amino acids. Trimming removed 2 bases from V and 5 bases from J; junction bases left unmatched: 9. Germline assignment: CDR1 MNHNS and CDR2 SASEGT. CDR3 sequence: CASSETDRDSYQPQHF. The CDR3 DNA follows: TGTGCCAGCAGTGAAACAGACAGGGACAGTTATCAGCCCCAGCATTTT.

This clonotype has only a few counts. V is TRBV19 and J is TRBJ1-6; D might be TRBD1 (6 bases). There are 20 residues in the CDR3. Trimming left V 1 base short and J 4 bases short, with 23 bases between. Germline V gene lookup returns CDR1 LNHDA and CDR2 SQIVND (reference sequence). In DNA form, the CDR3 reads TGTGCCAGTAGTATAGCCCACGTCATTGGAGGAGGGGGTTATAATTCACCCCTCCACTTT. It translates to CASSIAHVIGGGGYNSPLHF.

This clonotype has ten or more counts. This chain links TRBV12-3 or TRBV12-4 with TRBJ1-2, with TRBD1 matching over 8 bases. V shed 2 bases, J shed 4 bases, and the junction held 9 bases outside the gene matches. This CDR3 spans 16 amino acids. CDR3 bases: TGTGCCAGCAGTTTAAGATTGACAGGGGATAGCTATGGCTACACCTTC. Translating gives CASSLRLTGDSYGYTF.

This clonotype came up many times. The chain uses TRBV12-3 or TRBV12-4 and TRBJ2-5, with D uncertain. The V end was cut by 5 bases, the J end by 0 bases, with 7 bases between. CDR3 size: 13 residues. The CDR3 loop reads CASSTRNQETQYF. The DNA for the CDR3 is TGTGCCAGCAGTACCAGGAACCAAGAGACCCAGTACTTC.

The J gene is TRBJ2-3, the V gene TRBV9; the match to TRBD2 covers 10 bases. From germline, CDR1 is SGDLS and CDR2 YYNGEE. The CDR3 is 18 amino acids. The junction had 16 bases not matched to a gene; V was cut back by 7 bases and J by 2 bases. CDR3 sequence reads: CASVRGLGGLADTDTQYF. In DNA form, the CDR3 reads TGTGCCAGCGTGAGGGGACTAGGAGGACTAGCGGACACAGATACGCAGTATTTT.

This clonotype showed up many times. CDR3 sequence reads: CASSLEGGMGQPQHF. CDR3 DNA: TGTGCCAGCAGCTTAGAAGGGGGCATGGGTCAGCCCCAGCATTTT. The rearrangement links TRBV11-2 to TRBJ1-5, with TRBD1 identical over 7 bases. Germline V lookup: CDR1 SGHAT, CDR2 FQNNGV. This CDR3 comprises 15 residues. J was trimmed by 6 bases and V by 0 bases; bases with no gene match: 5.

This clonotype was counted at least ten times. This sequence joins TRBV7-2 and TRBJ2-7, with D possibly being TRBD2 (7 bases). Germline loops: CDR1 SGHTA, CDR2 FQGNSA. V shed 3 bases and J shed 2 bases, with 20 bases lying between them. This CDR3 has 17 amino acids. CDR3 bases: TGTGCCAGCAGCTTGTTGGGGGGGCCCCTCCGCACCTACGAGCAGTACTTC. This translates into CASSLLGGPLRTYEQYF.

The chain employs TRBV4-1 and TRBJ2-1, with a weak D call TRBD2 (7 bases). CDR1 is MGHRA, CDR2 YSYEKL, per germline. V was trimmed by 1 base and J by 5 bases, leaving 15 bases between them. CDR3 size: 16 residues. CDR3 loop: CASSQVGRGAHNEQFF. Here the CDR3 DNA reads TGCGCCAGCAGCCAAGTCGGTCGGGGGGCCCACAATGAGCAGTTCTTC.

The chain links TRBV7-9 to TRBJ2-3; 7 positions match TRBD2. V lost 0 bases, J lost 4 bases, and 10 bases stayed unmatched. The CDR3 has 17 amino acids. CDR1 is SEHNR, CDR2 FQNEAQ, per germline (reference sequence). This chain's CDR3 is CASSLARGNPEPDTQYF. CDR3 nucleotide sequence: TGTGCCAGCAGCTTAGCGCGGGGGAACCCAGAGCCAGATACGCAGTATTTT.